One TCR beta chain is described in this entry. The antigen is undetermined. This entry belongs to a study of Ad26.COV2.S vaccination and SARS-CoV-2 variants. Study-level background: Ad26.COV2.S given intramuscularly, once or twice 56 days apart.

The method was immunoSEQ multiplex PCR; TCRdb's version includes in-frame clones alone and lacks a portion of them. The sample consists of 300,000 to 350,000 clones, 90% of them appearing once. The study's findings and limits: Measurement of non-spike TCR breadth gave similar results in vaccine and placebo recipients. Reports say spike-specific CD8+ and CD4+ T cell responses covered substantial breadth after vaccination.

This CDR3 is 11 amino acids long. The ends were cut back, 6 bases at V and 12 bases at J, with 12 bases in the middle. Specified treatment: approximately 18 received Ad26.COV2.S at low or high dose, single or two shots; several received placebo; per-sample allocation not given. Specimen acquisition occurred on day 63 following the initial vaccine or placebo injection. Vaccination used an Ad26 vector expressing Wuhan-strain SARS-CoV-2 spike. The source of this sequence is a person between 18 and 65 years old who received the Ad26.COV2.S COVID-19 vaccine or a placebo. The V call is TRBV12-3 or TRBV12-4, the J call TRBJ2-1; unclear D gene. The sample was peripheral blood, taken in a trial of Ad26.COV2.S vaccine versus placebo. In DNA form, the CDR3 reads TGTGCCAGCAGGGTCTCCGATCGGCAGTTCTTC. It encodes CASRVSDRQFF.